This T cell receptor (beta chain) was retrieved from a study of blood T cell repertoires in COVID-19. Study overall: Samples representing acute and convalescent COVID-19 were sourced from the United States, Italy and Spain. Sources were T cells, B-cell-depleted T cells, or PBMCs; the material itself was cDNA or gDNA.

Per the original methods: Nucleated cell counts were estimated from reference gene primer amplification. Some clones are missing from TCRdb's copy, which holds only in-frame ones; the method was immunoSEQ multiplex PCR. V, J and clone size are those of that table, while D and trimming were read from the DNA. This repertoire shows roughly 15,000 clones, 75% to 85% found once; its top ten account for 21%. With V trimmed by 3 bases and J by 5 bases, 7 bases remained unmatched. The CDR3 consists of 15 residues. From germline, CDR1 is KGHSH and CDR2 LQKENI. Sample: peripheral blood. The gene calls are TRBV18 and TRBJ1-2; 9 bases are shared with TRBD1. The clonotype comes from an elderly man with active COVID-19. The CDR3 loop is CASSPRTGDRYGYTF. As DNA, the CDR3 is TGTGCCAGCTCACCTAGGACAGGGGATCGTTATGGCTACACCTTC.